Listed below are T cell receptor beta chains from one sample, sequenced in a study of blood T cell repertoires in COVID-19. The table came from immunoSEQ multiplex PCR; TCRdb's copy has only in-frame clones and leaves some out. Of fewer than 200,000 clones listed, about 88% are singletons. The specimen sequenced was PBMCs or T cells enriched from blood (not recorded which). These TCRs come from a woman in her forties in a cohort exposed to, infected with or recovered from COVID-19 (not recorded which). The CDR3 runs from the conserved cysteine through the conserved F or W. A D gene is named only where the DNA matches it firmly. Size is omitted from some rows. Given values are once, few, many or a class for expanded clones.

TRBV12-3/TRBV12-4	once	12	-	TRBJ1-2	CASLYRNYGYTF	TGTGCCAGCTTGTACAGAAACTATGGCTACACCTTC
TRBV28	-	14	-	TRBJ1-1	CASIMSAGDTEAFF	TGTGCCAGCATTATGAGCGCGGGGGACACTGAAGCTTTCTTT
TRBV6-2/TRBV6-3	-	11	-	TRBJ2-1	CASSPFEEQFF	TGTGCCAGCAGCCCATTTGAGGAGCAGTTCTTC
TRBV6-5	-	15	TRBD2	TRBJ2-1	CASSYVGEGVGEQFF	TGTGCCAGCAGTTACGTGGGGGAGGGCGTTGGTGAGCAGTTCTTC
TRBV19	-	16	TRBD1	TRBJ1-4	CARGARDSDLNEKLFF	TGTGCCAGAGGCGCCCGGGACAGCGACCTCAATGAAAAACTGTTTTTT
TRBV4-1	-	15	-	TRBJ1-2	CASSQGPGEGYGYTF	TGCGCCAGCAGCCAAGGTCCAGGGGAAGGCTATGGCTACACCTTC
TRBV7-6	once	16	TRBD2	TRBJ2-5	CASSLARAGGQETQYF	TGTGCCAGCAGCTTAGCAAGAGCGGGGGGACAAGAGACCCAGTACTTC
TRBV5-5	-	15	-	TRBJ1-2	CASSLVGGLGYGYTF	TGTGCCAGCAGTCTGGTGGGGGGATTGGGCTATGGCTACACCTTC
TRBV4-1	-	15	-	TRBJ1-4	CASSSPDSYNEKLFF	TGCGCCAGCAGCTCGCCGGACAGCTATAATGAAAAACTGTTTTTT
TRBV7-2	-	14	-	TRBJ1-1	CASSNVIAGRGAFF	TGTGCCAGCAGCAACGTTATCGCAGGGCGGGGAGCTTTCTTT
TRBV9	-	14	-	TRBJ1-2	CASSVGADDYGYTF	TGTGCCAGCAGCGTAGGGGCAGATGACTATGGCTACACCTTC
TRBV6-2/TRBV6-3	-	16	TRBD2	TRBJ2-3	CASSYSMERDTDTQYF	TGTGCCAGCAGTTACTCGATGGAGCGGGACACAGATACGCAGTATTTT
TRBV29-1	once	13	TRBD1	TRBJ2-2	CSAGTGGTGELFF	TGCAGCGCCGGGACAGGGGGAACCGGGGAGCTGTTTTTT
TRBV15	-	14	-	TRBJ1-5	CATSIRESNQPQHF	TGTGCCACCAGCATCCGGGAGAGCAATCAGCCCCAGCATTTT
TRBV10-2	-	12	-	TRBJ1-6	CASSGYNSPLHF	TGCGCCAGCAGCGGCTATAATTCACCCCTCCACTTT
TRBV2	-	16	TRBD2	TRBJ2-1	CASSQDAGGLGHEQFF	TGTGCCAGCAGTCAAGACGCGGGGGGGCTCGGTCATGAGCAGTTCTTC